This entry lists 22 T cell receptor beta chains sequenced from one sample in a study of CD8 T cells in Susac syndrome. Reverse transcription of about 0.5 to 1 ug RNA was carried out with random hexamers. Via MiXCR, TCRdb re-called the immunoSEQ multiplex PCR reads, giving one row per CDR3 protein. The sample records a few hundred thousand distinct CDR3 sequences, about 95% being singletons. Sequencing was performed on CD4+ T cells from PBMCs. The receptors were gathered from a human donor with multiple sclerosis.

This sequence joins TRBV3-1 and TRBJ1-6; D not resolved. Germline V gene lookup returns CDR1 LGHDT and CDR2 YNNKEL (reference sequence). The CDR3 sequence is 15 residues long. V was trimmed by 1 base and J by 4 bases, leaving 8 bases between them. The CDR3 region is CASSQGQQYNSPLHF. The CDR3, as DNA: TGTGCCAGCAGCCAAGGTCAACAGTATAATTCACCCCTCCACTTT.

The rearrangement links TRBV30 to TRBJ1-1, with a tentative D call TRBD1 (5 bases). CDR3 length: 15 amino acids. Between the trimmed V and J ends, which lost 5 bases and 3 bases, there was a span of 19 bases. Germline V gene lookup returns CDR1 GTSNPN and CDR2 SVGIG (reference sequence). The CDR3 nucleotides read TGTGCCTGGTCATCGAGGGGTTTTGGGGACACTGAAGCTTTCTTT. Translated, it gives CAWSSRGFGDTEAFF.

The chain couples TRBV2 to TRBJ2-3; D gene uncertain. V dropped 6 bases and J dropped 3 bases, with 7 bases sitting between them. In germline, CDR1 is SNHLY, CDR2 FYNNEI. The length of the CDR3 is 12 residues. The CDR3 here is CASSGITDTQYF. The DNA of the CDR3 is TGTGCCAGCAGCGGAATTACAGATACGCAGTATTTT.

The chain has TRBV27 and TRBJ2-1, with 9 bases that match TRBD2. V lost 4 bases and J lost 7; bases outside the gene matches: 17. Germline V gene sequence: CDR1 MNHEY, CDR2 SMNVEV (reference sequence). This CDR3 has 18 amino acids. The CDR3 sequence: CASSSFRGVAGALNEQFF. CDR3 DNA: TGTGCCAGCAGTTCGTTCAGGGGAGTAGCGGGGGCTCTTAATGAGCAGTTCTTC.

J is TRBJ2-2 and V is TRBV29-1, with D possibly TRBD1 on 6 matching bases. Germline values: CDR1 SQVTM, CDR2 ANQGSEA. This CDR3 is 14 amino acids long. Trimming pared 3 bases from V and 4 bases from J, leaving 12 bases between. The chain's CDR3 is CSVDRGHRTGELFF. CDR3 DNA sequence: TGCAGCGTTGACAGGGGCCACCGCACCGGGGAGCTGTTTTTT.

The chain uses TRBV29-1 and TRBJ2-1, with D maybe TRBD1 (6 bases). Germline V gene sequence: CDR1 SQVTM, CDR2 ANQGSEA. V was cut by 5 bases and J by 10 bases, with 15 bases left in between. The CDR3 extends over 12 amino acids. CDR3 in DNA: TGCAGCGTTAACCGCTTCGACAGGGAGCAGTTCTTC. It is translated as CSVNRFDREQFF.

The chain has TRBV29-1 and TRBJ1-2; no reliable D call. Trimming left V 2 bases short and J 1 base short, with 14 bases between. This CDR3 region has 15 residues. CDR1 is SQVTM, CDR2 ANQGSEA, per germline. CDR3 protein: CSVEIGQMLNYGYTF. Here the CDR3 DNA reads TGCAGCGTTGAAATCGGGCAGATGCTTAACTATGGCTACACCTTC.

The CDR3 sequence is CASSLDIHLETQYF. Here the CDR3 DNA reads TGTGCCAGCAGCTTAGATATTCACCTGGAGACCCAGTACTTC. The chain carries TRBV7-2 and TRBJ2-5, with D uncertain. Trimming took off 1 base at V and 5 bases at J, with 11 bases between the two ends. This CDR3 has 14 residues. The germline V gene has CDR1 SGHTA and CDR2 FQGNSA. The full variable domain, with the rest looked up from reference TRBV7-2 and TRBJ2-5, is GAGVSQSPSNKVTEKGKDVELRCDPISGHTALYWYRQSLGQGLEFLIYFQGNSAPDKSGLPSDRFSAERTGGSVSTLTIQRTQQEDSAVYLCASSLDIHLETQYFGPGTRLLVL.

V usage is TRBV7-2 and J usage is TRBJ2-2; TRBD2 agrees at 7 bases. The CDR3 has 15 amino acids. Germline assignment: CDR1 SGHTA and CDR2 FQGNSA. Trimming removed 3 bases from V and 3 bases from J; junction bases left unmatched: 4. The CDR3 is CASSFMLADTGELFF. The CDR3 DNA reads TGTGCCAGCAGCTTCATGCTAGCGGACACCGGGGAGCTGTTTTTT.

The chain is built from TRBV30 and TRBJ2-7; no clear D. The CDR3 is 12 amino acids. Germline V gene lookup returns CDR1 GTSNPN and CDR2 SVGIG (reference sequence). The ends were cut back, 5 bases at V and 6 bases at J, with 14 bases in the middle. In DNA, the CDR3 is TGTGCCTGGGTAAGAATCCCGGGCGAGCAGTACTTC. It yields the protein CAWVRIPGEQYF.

This rearrangement joins TRBV20-1 to TRBJ2-7, with a weak D call TRBD2 (5 bases). Per germline, CDR1 DFQATT and CDR2 SNEGSKA (reference sequence). Trimming pared 1 base from V and 3 bases from J, leaving 10 bases between. CDR3 size: 13 residues. CDR3 sequence: CSARVAGGYEQYF. The CDR3 DNA follows: TGCAGTGCTAGAGTTGCGGGCGGCTACGAGCAGTACTTC.

The chain is built from TRBV9 and TRBJ2-3, with a tentative D call TRBD2 (6 bases). There are 15 residues in the CDR3. Trimming left V 4 bases short and J 5 bases short, with 17 bases between. CDR1 is SGDLS, CDR2 YYNGEE, per germline. CDR3 amino acids: CASSPRGDSVDTQYF. CDR3 in DNA: TGTGCCAGCAGCCCACGTGGGGACTCCGTAGATACGCAGTATTTT.

A single count supports this clonotype. This chain uses TRBV29-1 with TRBJ1-1, with D perhaps TRBD1 (5 bases). Trimming took 6 bases from V and 8 from J, leaving 16 bases between them. Looked up from germline, CDR1 is SQVTM and CDR2 is ANQGSEA. The CDR3 is 12 amino acids. The CDR3 DNA sequence: TGCAGCGTCTTGTCGGGACGCCCCGAAGCTTTCTTT. Protein product: CSVLSGRPEAFF.

This clonotype was counted a few times. The chain joins TRBV30 to TRBJ1-2; a weak D match, TRBD1 (6 bases). V lost 4 bases and J lost 8, with 17 bases in between. CDR1 and CDR2 (germline): GTSNPN, SVGIG (reference sequence). This CDR3 spans 13 amino acids. The CDR3, as DNA: TGTGCCTGGAATCTCGACAGGTCTCGCGGCTACACCTTC. Protein product: CAWNLDRSRGYTF.

This rearrangement joins TRBV24-1 to TRBJ2-3; D possibly corresponds to TRBD2 (6 bases). The CDR3 is 15 residues long. V lost 5 bases to trimming and J lost 3 bases, with 14 bases between them. The germline V gene has CDR1 KGHDR and CDR2 SFDVKD. CDR3 bases: TGTGCCACCAGTGCCCCCCGCAGCGGGACAGATACGCAGTATTTT. It codes for CATSAPRSGTDTQYF.

The chain employs TRBV9 and TRBJ1-2; D is uncertain. Per the germline V gene, CDR1 is SGDLS and CDR2 is YYNGEE. This CDR3 has 14 amino acids. V was cut by 0 bases and J by 3 bases, with 9 bases left in between. The CDR3 is CASSVDNSYYGYTF. In DNA form, the CDR3 reads TGTGCCAGCAGCGTAGATAACAGCTACTATGGCTACACCTTC.

The V and J genes are TRBV29-1 and TRBJ1-5; 7 bases align to TRBD1. Germline-derived CDR1 and CDR2 are SQVTM and ANQGSEA. J lost 4 bases, V lost 7 bases, and 7 bases had no gene match. This CDR3 is 13 amino acids long. The DNA for the CDR3 is TGCAGCGCCACCAGGGGGGGTAATCAGCCCCAGCATTTT. This gives the protein CSATRGGNQPQHF.

The J gene is TRBJ2-3, the V gene TRBV20-1; D remains ambiguous. CDR1 and CDR2 (germline): DFQATT, SNEGSKA (reference sequence). This CDR3 region has 15 residues. V shed 7 bases and J shed 0 bases, with 17 bases lying between them. This CDR3 is CSVTKLQPSTDTQYF. DNA of the CDR3: TGCAGTGTGACCAAACTACAGCCTAGCACAGATACGCAGTATTTT.

This clonotype appeared a single time. J is TRBJ1-2 and V is TRBV12-3 or TRBV12-4; 8 bases align to TRBD1. The CDR3 spans 13 residues. J lost 4 bases, V lost 6 bases, and 4 bases had no gene match. The CDR3 reads CASSDRGSYGYTF. The CDR3 DNA sequence: TGTGCCAGCAGCGACAGGGGAAGCTATGGCTACACCTTC.

The rearrangement links TRBV29-1 to TRBJ2-1, with 14 bases matching TRBD2. The V gene's germline CDR1 is SQVTM and CDR2 ANQGSEA. The CDR3 contains 15 residues. J gave up 9 bases and V 4 bases, and 8 bases lay outside the gene matches. Here the CDR3 reads CSVVGLAGGLGEQFF. The CDR3, as DNA: TGCAGCGTTGTAGGACTAGCGGGGGGATTGGGTGAGCAGTTCTTC.

This chain uses TRBV30 with TRBJ2-3, with 8 bases that match TRBD2. The V and J ends lost 1 base and 4 bases, in that order; junction bases with no gene match: 4. Per the germline V gene, CDR1 is GTSNPN and CDR2 is SVGIG (reference sequence). The CDR3 contains 14 residues. CDR3: CAWSAGGIPDTQYF. The DNA of the CDR3 is TGTGCCTGGAGTGCGGGGGGGATCCCAGATACGCAGTATTTT.

The chain has TRBV25-1 and TRBJ1-2; 9 nucleotides align to TRBD1. Germline V gene lookup returns CDR1 MGHDK and CDR2 SYGVNS. With V trimmed by 4 bases and J by 6 bases, 6 bases remained unmatched. There are 14 residues in the CDR3. CDR3 coding DNA: TGTGCCAGCAGTGGGCCCGGGACAGGGCATGGCTACACCTTC. This gives the protein CASSGPGTGHGYTF.